Below, 12 T cell receptor beta chains from the same sample are listed, as sequenced in a study of TIL therapy for anti-PD-1-resistant metastatic lung cancer. Time point given: pre-treatment sample, taken before nivolumab and TIL therapy. This was the immunoSEQ v3 assay. TCRdb's table, derived via immunoSEQ multiplex PCR, lists solely in-frame clones and lacks some. The sample includes just under 60,000 clones, about 69% seen only once; the top ten take 6.6%. Material: blood, obtained at baseline. The receptors here all came from a person between 30 and 80 years old with non-small cell lung cancer.

This clone was seen a few times. This rearrangement joins TRBV10-3 to TRBJ2-2; unclear D gene. V lost 3 bases and J 5 bases, leaving 7 bases between the germline ends. Germline-derived CDR1 and CDR2 are ENHRY and SYGVKD. CDR3 size: 13 residues. The CDR3 protein is CAISDVATGELFF. The CDR3 DNA follows: TGTGCCATCAGTGATGTTGCAACCGGGGAGCTGTTTTTT.

This chain joins TRBV5-6 and TRBJ2-7; unclear D gene. CDR3 size: 13 residues. Trimming took 0 bases from V and 3 from J, leaving 7 bases between them. Germline V lookup: CDR1 SGHDT, CDR2 YYEEEE. CDR3: CASSLGYIYEQYF. CDR3 in DNA: TGTGCCAGCAGCTTGGGGTATATCTACGAGCAGTACTTC. Combining the CDR3 with reference TRBV5-6 and TRBJ2-7 gives the whole variable domain DAGVTQSPTHLIKTRGQQVTLRCSPKSGHDTVSWYQQALGQGPQFIFQYYEEEERQRGNFPDRFSGHQFPNYSSELNVNALLLGDSALYLCASSLGYIYEQYFGPGTRLTVT.

This sequence joins TRBV19 and TRBJ2-7; D may be TRBD1 or TRBD2 (5 bases each). CDR1 is LNHDA, CDR2 SQIVND, per germline (reference sequence). The CDR3 contains 14 residues. The ends were cut back, 0 bases at V and 2 bases at J, with 8 bases in the middle. CDR3 coding DNA: TGTGCCAGTAGTATAGAGGGGGAGACCTACGAGCAGTACTTC. It is translated as CASSIEGETYEQYF.

The chain links TRBV7-9 to TRBJ2-5, with 10 bases lining up with TRBD1. J was trimmed by 7 bases and V by 5 bases; bases with no gene match: 10. The germline CDR1 and CDR2 sequences are SEHNR and FQNEAQ (reference sequence). The CDR3 has 15 residues. The CDR3 is CASSHPGTGVATQYF. In nucleotides, the CDR3 is TGTGCCAGCAGCCATCCCGGGACAGGGGTGGCGACCCAGTACTTC.

Turning to this clone: The junction differs from germline at one of its ends, possibly a read error. V and J are TRBV11-2 and TRBJ2-4, with unresolved D. The CDR3 covers 11 residues. Germline lookup yields CDR1 SGHAT and CDR2 FQNNGV. This chain's CDR3 is CASSLDRRQYF. In DNA, the CDR3 is TGTGCCAGCAGCCTAGATCGACGTCAGTACTTC.

V usage is TRBV6-5 and J usage is TRBJ2-2, with 10 bases matching TRBD1. The CDR3 covers 15 residues. Germline CDR1 MNHEY, CDR2 SVGAGI. Germline trimming cut 5 bases from V and 4 bases from J; bases unmatched to any gene: 4. In DNA form, the CDR3 reads TGTGCCAGCAGTGCGGGACAGGGGAGCACCGGGGAGCTGTTTTTT. It translates to CASSAGQGSTGELFF.

V usage is TRBV19 and J usage is TRBJ1-2, with D perhaps TRBD1 (6 bases). Germline assignment: CDR1 LNHDA and CDR2 SQIVND (reference sequence). The CDR3 has 14 residues. The ends were cut back, 10 bases at V and 4 bases at J, with 19 bases in the middle. DNA of the CDR3: TGTGCCACTTCTCGGGGGCCGCCCTTCTATGGCTACACCTTC. It specifies CATSRGPPFYGYTF.

CDR3 sequence (DNA): TGTGCCAGCAGTGTTCAGCCCACCGGGGAGCTGTTTTTT. This sequence encodes CASSVQPTGELFF. J is TRBJ2-2 and V is TRBV6-1; D gene unclear. Trimming stripped 4 bases from V and 4 bases from J, with 7 bases between. Germline CDR1 MNHNS, CDR2 SASEGT. This CDR3 has 13 residues.

The chain combines TRBV5-6 with TRBJ2-1, with D perhaps TRBD1 (6 bases). Germline CDR1 SGHDT, CDR2 YYEEEE. Trimming removed 3 bases from V and 0 bases from J, with 10 bases in between. The CDR3 has 15 amino acids. The CDR3: CASSSGVISYNEQFF. The DNA of the CDR3 is TGTGCCAGCAGCTCAGGGGTGATCTCCTACAATGAGCAGTTCTTC.

The chain employs TRBV7-9 and TRBJ1-1; D is perhaps TRBD1 (6 bases). Trimming took off 5 bases at V and 6 bases at J, with 13 bases between the two ends. CDR1 is SEHNR, CDR2 FQNEAQ, per germline (reference sequence). The CDR3 extends over 13 amino acids. CDR3 nucleotide sequence: TGTGCCAGCAGCAGGACAGCGGTCGCTGAAGCTTTCTTT. Protein product: CASSRTAVAEAFF.

The CDR3 DNA follows: TGCGCCAGCTCGGGCGGGGGGCCGCTTGATACGCAGTATTTT. It codes for CASSGGGPLDTQYF. This chain connects TRBV5-1 to TRBJ2-3, with 8 bases fitting TRBD2. There are 14 residues in the CDR3. Germline loops: CDR1 SGHRS, CDR2 YFSETQ. Germline trimming cut 7 bases from V and 6 bases from J; bases unmatched to any gene: 10.

V and J are TRBV18 and TRBJ1-1, with a weak D call TRBD1 (5 bases). With 6 bases removed from V and 1 base from J, the gap between germline ends came to 18 bases. The CDR3 covers 16 residues. Germline V gene sequence: CDR1 KGHSH, CDR2 LQKENI. The CDR3 sequence: CASSPIGGATNTEAFF. In DNA form, the CDR3 reads TGTGCCAGCTCTCCCATCGGAGGGGCGACGAACACTGAAGCTTTCTTT.